Shown below are 10 T cell receptor beta chains from a single sample sequenced in a study of blood T cell repertoires in COVID-19. TCRdb's copy holds only in-frame clones and misses some; the assay was immunoSEQ multiplex PCR. The sample contains some 240,000 clones, around 90% of which appear only once. Sequences were obtained from peripheral blood. These receptors came from a man in his 60s who had recovered from COVID-19.

The count of this clone is one. The chain employs TRBV5-1 and TRBJ1-1; D possibly corresponds to TRBD1 (6 bases). The CDR3 spans 14 residues. The V gene's germline CDR1 is SGHRS and CDR2 YFSETQ. With 3 bases removed from V and 4 bases from J, the gap between germline ends came to 13 bases. The chain's CDR3 is CASSSQGGSTEAFF. The CDR3, as DNA: TGCGCCAGCAGCTCACAGGGTGGAAGCACTGAAGCTTTCTTT.

The V gene is TRBV30, the J gene TRBJ1-5; 12 bases agree with TRBD1. V shed 2 bases and J 5 bases; nucleotides not matched to a gene: 4. CDR1 is GTSNPN and CDR2 is SVGIG in the germline V gene (reference sequence). This CDR3 is built from 15 residues. In nucleotides, the CDR3 is TGTGCCTGGAGTCCCCGGGACAGGGGGCATCAGCCCCAGCATTTT. Residues: CAWSPRDRGHQPQHF.

This clone occurred a few times. The V and J genes are TRBV6-1 and TRBJ1-3; no clear D gene. Germline V lookup: CDR1 MNHNS, CDR2 SASEGT. The CDR3 is made up of 13 amino acids. The V end lost 1 base, the J end lost 3 bases, and 4 bases lay between the germline ends. CDR3 nucleotide sequence: TGTGCCAGCAGTGAAGTTTATGGAAACACCATATATTTT. Protein: CASSEVYGNTIYF.

The chain is built from TRBV11-2 and TRBJ1-2; TRBD1 might be the D (5 bases). This CDR3 has 16 amino acids. V dropped 1 base and J dropped 0 bases, with 12 bases sitting between them. The germline V gene has CDR1 SGHAT and CDR2 FQNNGV. The CDR3 region is CASSLAGGDPNYGYTF. DNA of the CDR3: TGTGCCAGCAGCTTAGCCGGCGGGGACCCTAACTATGGCTACACCTTC.

This clone came up once. The V call is TRBV7-8, the J call TRBJ2-3; TRBD1 aligns across 7 bases. This CDR3 is 14 amino acids long. V was clipped by 0 bases and J by 8 bases; unmatched bases: 5. Germline V gene lookup returns CDR1 SGHVS and CDR2 FQNEAQ. CDR3 in amino acids: CASSLAGDRITQYF. The CDR3 bases are TGTGCCAGCAGCTTAGCGGGGGACAGAATTACGCAGTATTTT.

The J gene is TRBJ2-1, the V gene TRBV5-1; 9 bases are shared with TRBD2. The CDR3 is 15 residues long. Germline V gene sequence: CDR1 SGHRS, CDR2 YFSETQ. V trimming: 10 bases; J trimming: 8 bases; junction bases outside the gene matches: 16. The CDR3 DNA follows: TGCGCCTGCGAAACCGGGACTAGCCTATTGGATGAGCAGTTCTTC. Its translation: CACETGTSLLDEQFF.

The chain employs TRBV24-1 and TRBJ2-6, with D possibly TRBD1 on 6 matching bases. CDR1 KGHDR and CDR2 SFDVKD come from the germline V gene. V was trimmed by 5 bases and J by 0 bases, leaving 13 bases between them. The CDR3 loop spans 17 amino acids. The DNA of the CDR3 is TGTGCCACCAGTGTCTCAGGGGTCAACTCTGGGGCCAACGTCCTGACTTTC. Translating it yields CATSVSGVNSGANVLTF.

The gene calls are TRBV14 and TRBJ2-7; 11 bases map to TRBD1. V dropped 3 bases and J dropped 6; count of bases not matched to a gene: 4. The CDR3 consists of 14 residues. Germline values: CDR1 SGHDN, CDR2 FVKESK. This chain's CDR3 is CASSHGTGGLEQYF. The CDR3, as DNA: TGTGCCAGCAGCCATGGGACAGGGGGTCTCGAGCAGTACTTC.

This clone has just one count. V is TRBV5-4 and J is TRBJ1-1; tentative D call: TRBD1 (6 bases). Germline V gene lookup returns CDR1 SGHNT and CDR2 YYREEE (reference sequence). V lost 1 base, J lost 1 base, and 8 bases lay in between. The length of the CDR3 is 14 residues. The chain's CDR3 is CASSLQGTNTEAFF. The CDR3 nucleotides read TGTGCCAGCAGCTTGCAGGGGACGAACACTGAAGCTTTCTTT.

The chain has TRBV7-8 and TRBJ2-7, with 8 nucleotides matching TRBD2. The J segment lost 3 bases and the V segment lost 5 bases, leaving 9 bases of the junction unmatched. The CDR3 sequence is 15 residues long. The germline V gene encodes CDR1 SGHVS and CDR2 FQNEAQ. The CDR3 DNA reads as TGTGCCAGCAGCCTTTTTAGCGGGACTTACTACGAGCAGTACTTC. Protein product: CASSLFSGTYYEQYF.